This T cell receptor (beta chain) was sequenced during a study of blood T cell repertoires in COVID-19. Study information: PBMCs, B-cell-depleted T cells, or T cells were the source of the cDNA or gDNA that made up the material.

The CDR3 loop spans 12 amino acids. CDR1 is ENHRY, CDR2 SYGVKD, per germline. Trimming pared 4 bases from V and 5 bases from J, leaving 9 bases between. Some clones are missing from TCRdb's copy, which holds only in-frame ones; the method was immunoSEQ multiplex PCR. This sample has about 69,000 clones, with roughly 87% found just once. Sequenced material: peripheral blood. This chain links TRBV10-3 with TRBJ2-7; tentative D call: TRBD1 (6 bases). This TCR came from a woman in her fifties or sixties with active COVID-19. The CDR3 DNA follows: TGTGCCATCAGTGGAGGGGGTGACGAGCAGTACTTC. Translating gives CAISGGGDEQYF.